The 15 T cell receptor beta chains in this list originate from one sample, sequenced in a study of CD8 T cells in ankylosing spondylitis. TCRdb re-derived calls from the 5' RACE reads in MiXCR, one entry per CDR3 protein. The sample has some 330,000 distinct CDR3 sequences; around 7.6% are singletons. Their antigens remain unidentified. The study's findings and limits: About 8 highly homologous variants made up a TCR beta motif, and this motif appeared characteristic of ankylosing spondylitis blood.

The sequencing input was blood, either unsorted or a sorted T cell fraction (not recorded which). The source of these receptors is a male donor with ankylosing spondylitis.

This clonotype was detected a few times. This chain joins TRBV20-1 and TRBJ2-5; D unclear. Looked up from germline, CDR1 is DFQATT and CDR2 is SNEGSKA (reference sequence). This CDR3 region has 13 residues. V gave up 1 base and J gave up 4 bases, with 10 bases separating them. The CDR3 reads CSARATAVETQYF. The DNA for the CDR3 is TGCAGTGCTAGAGCCACAGCAGTAGAGACCCAGTACTTC.

The chain is built from TRBV29-1 and TRBJ1-4, with a possible D match to TRBD1 (5 bases). Germline V gene sequence: CDR1 SQVTM, CDR2 ANQGSEA. There are 11 residues in the CDR3. The ends were cut back, 7 bases at V and 8 bases at J, with 11 bases in the middle. The CDR3 loop reads CSGGDREKLFF. The DNA of the CDR3 is TGCAGCGGGGGGGATAGGGAAAAACTGTTTTTT.

J is TRBJ2-5 and V is TRBV7-9, with a tentative D call TRBD2 (6 bases). V shed 5 bases and J shed 1 base, with 14 bases lying between them. CDR3 length: 15 amino acids. Germline CDR1 is SEHNR and CDR2 is FQNEAQ (reference sequence). The CDR3 spells CASSPKVTSQETQYF. The DNA of the CDR3 is TGTGCCAGCAGCCCGAAGGTGACTAGCCAAGAGACCCAGTACTTC.

This clonotype was detected only a few times. V is TRBV4-1 and J is TRBJ2-7; D is ambiguous. The length of the CDR3 is 14 residues. The germline V gene has CDR1 MGHRA and CDR2 YSYEKL. Deletions cut 4 bases from V and 7 bases from J, with 17 bases between. The CDR3 bases are TGCGCCAGCAGCCCCAGACTCCCTACTGGGGAGCAGTACTTC. This codes for CASSPRLPTGEQYF.

J is TRBJ2-7 and V is TRBV28, with D unclear. CDR1 MDHEN and CDR2 SYDVKM come from the germline V gene. This CDR3 contains 13 residues. The germline V and J ends were trimmed by 4 bases and 2 bases, with 9 bases remaining between them. The CDR3 DNA sequence: TGTGCCAGCAGTTCTGGGGTACCCTACGAGCAGTACTTC. It codes for CASSSGVPYEQYF. The entire variable domain, with the rest obtained from reference TRBV28 and TRBJ2-7, is as follows: DVKVTQSSRYLVKRTGEKVFLECVQDMDHENMFWYRQDPGLGLRLIYFSYDVKMKEKGDIPEGYSVSREKKERFSLILESASTNQTSMYLCASSSGVPYEQYFGPGTRLTVT.

Ten or more counts support this clonotype. The CDR3 nucleotides are TGCAGCGTTGAAGGAAGGAGTCAGGACAACACCGGGGAGCTGTTTTTT. Its protein product is CSVEGRSQDNTGELFF. This chain joins TRBV29-1 and TRBJ2-2; the D is unclear. Trimming shortened V by 1 base and J by 2 bases, and 14 bases separated the two germline ends. Germline assignment: CDR1 SQVTM and CDR2 ANQGSEA. The CDR3 is 16 residues long.

This sequence joins TRBV29-1 and TRBJ1-1, with 8 bases fitting TRBD1. Unmatched junction bases numbered 5, after V lost 1 base and J lost 4 bases. The CDR3 is 14 residues long. The V gene's germline CDR1 is SQVTM and CDR2 ANQGSEA. In DNA form, the CDR3 reads TGCAGCGTTGAAGGGACAGGGTTTGGCACTGAAGCTTTCTTT. Protein product: CSVEGTGFGTEAFF.

This clonotype was seen ten or more times. The chain couples TRBV29-1 to TRBJ2-1; the D is unclear. Trimming removed 6 bases at V and 9 bases at J, with 9 bases between. CDR1 and CDR2 (germline): SQVTM, ANQGSEA. The CDR3 has 10 residues. CDR3 protein: CSVGWAEQFF. DNA for the CDR3: TGCAGCGTGGGATGGGCTGAGCAGTTCTTC.

This clonotype was recorded many times. The chain combines TRBV7-6 with TRBJ2-7; 10 nucleotides align to TRBD2. V trimming: 1 base; J trimming: 0 bases; junction bases outside the gene matches: 3. Per germline, CDR1 SGHVS and CDR2 FNYEAQ. The CDR3 has 16 residues. CDR3 sequence reads: CASSLGTSGTSYEQYF. CDR3 sequence (DNA): TGTGCCAGCAGCTTAGGGACTAGCGGAACCTCCTACGAGCAGTACTTC.

This clonotype was counted between two and nine times. The chain carries TRBV5-1 and TRBJ2-1, with TRBD1 matching over 8 bases. This CDR3 is 16 amino acids long. V gave up 4 bases and J gave up 4 bases; unmatched junction bases: 10. Germline assignment: CDR1 SGHRS and CDR2 YFSETQ. CDR3 sequence (DNA): TGCGCCAGCAGCATATTGTCAGGGGGCGGGTACAATGAGCAGTTCTTC. It codes for CASSILSGGGYNEQFF.

The table lists this clonotype with many counts. This rearrangement joins TRBV15 to TRBJ2-1, with D possibly matching TRBD2 (5 bases). V was pared by 5 bases and J by 0 bases, with 14 bases between. Germline lookup yields CDR1 LNHNV and CDR2 YYDKDF (reference sequence). The CDR3 has 16 residues. CDR3 in amino acids: CATSVRPGSSYNEQFF. DNA for the CDR3: TGTGCCACCAGCGTCCGACCGGGATCCTCCTACAATGAGCAGTTCTTC.

V is TRBV25-1 and J is TRBJ2-7; D unresolved. The ends were cut back, 7 bases at V and 0 bases at J, with 10 bases in the middle. The germline V gene has CDR1 MGHDK and CDR2 SYGVNS. This CDR3 has 13 amino acids. CDR3 amino acids: CASMTRSSYEQYF. The CDR3 bases are TGTGCCAGCATGACGAGAAGCTCCTACGAGCAGTACTTC.

The gene calls are TRBV29-1 and TRBJ2-1; TRBD1 matches 9 bases. With 7 bases clipped from V and 9 bases from J, the junction kept 13 bases outside the gene matches. Germline lookup yields CDR1 SQVTM and CDR2 ANQGSEA. The CDR3 length is 14 residues. The CDR3: CSAGRDRDFGEQFF. The CDR3 DNA sequence: TGCAGCGCTGGCCGGGACAGGGACTTTGGTGAGCAGTTCTTC.

The chain employs TRBV11-1 and TRBJ2-7; 11 bases match TRBD2. The CDR3 covers 21 residues. Trimming cost V 5 bases and J 7 bases; bases outside gene matches: 28. Germline values: CDR1 SGHAT, CDR2 FQDESV (reference sequence). CDR3 DNA sequence: TGTGCCAGCAGCCCCTCGGGTTCCAGGGACACTAGCGGGAGCGTAGGAATAGAGCAGTACTTC. Translation gives CASSPSGSRDTSGSVGIEQYF.

This clonotype showed up many times. The genes are TRBV27 and TRBJ2-7; 7 nucleotides match TRBD2. J lost 3 bases, V lost 5 bases, and 7 bases had no gene match. CDR1 and CDR2 from the germline V gene are MNHEY and SMNVEV (reference sequence). The length of the CDR3 is 14 residues. CDR3 DNA: TGTGCCAGCAGTAGTGCTAGCGGATACTACGAGCAGTACTTC. It translates to CASSSASGYYEQYF.